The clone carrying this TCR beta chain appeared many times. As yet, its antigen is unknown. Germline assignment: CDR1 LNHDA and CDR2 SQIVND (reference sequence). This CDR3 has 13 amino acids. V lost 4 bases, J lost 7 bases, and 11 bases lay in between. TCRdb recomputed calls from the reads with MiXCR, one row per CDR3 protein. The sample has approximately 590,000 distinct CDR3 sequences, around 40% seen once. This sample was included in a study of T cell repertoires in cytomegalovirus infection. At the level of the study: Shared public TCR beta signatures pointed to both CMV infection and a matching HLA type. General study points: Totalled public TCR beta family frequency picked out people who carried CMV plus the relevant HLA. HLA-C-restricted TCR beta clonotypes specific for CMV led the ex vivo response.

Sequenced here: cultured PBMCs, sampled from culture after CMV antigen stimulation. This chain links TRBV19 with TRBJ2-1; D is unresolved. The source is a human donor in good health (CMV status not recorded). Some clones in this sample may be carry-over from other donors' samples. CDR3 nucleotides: TGTGCCAGTAGTAAGCGAAGTACGAATGAGCAGTTCTTC. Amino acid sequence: CASSKRSTNEQFF.